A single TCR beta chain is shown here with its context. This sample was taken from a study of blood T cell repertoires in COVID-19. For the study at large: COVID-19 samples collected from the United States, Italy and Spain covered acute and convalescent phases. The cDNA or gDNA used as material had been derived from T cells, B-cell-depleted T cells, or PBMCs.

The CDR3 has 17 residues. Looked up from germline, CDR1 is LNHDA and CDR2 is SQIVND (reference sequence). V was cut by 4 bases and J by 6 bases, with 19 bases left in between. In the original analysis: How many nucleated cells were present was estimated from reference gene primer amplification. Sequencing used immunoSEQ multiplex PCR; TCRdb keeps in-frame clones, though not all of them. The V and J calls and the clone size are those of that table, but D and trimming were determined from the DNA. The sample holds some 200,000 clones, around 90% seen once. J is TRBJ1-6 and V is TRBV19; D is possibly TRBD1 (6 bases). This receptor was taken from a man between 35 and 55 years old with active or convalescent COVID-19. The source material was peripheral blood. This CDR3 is CASSKTGDRFSNSPLHF. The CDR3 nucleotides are TGTGCCAGTAGTAAAACGGGCGACAGGTTCTCTAATTCACCCCTCCACTTT.